The 12 T cell receptor beta chains in this list originate from one sample, sequenced in a study of T cell responses to AZD1222 COVID-19 vaccine. Method: immunoSEQ multiplex PCR; TCRdb's copy keeps in-frame clones and lacks some. The sample has 75,000 to 100,000 clones; roughly 91% are singletons. The source was peripheral blood, collected on day 0 of AZD1222 vaccination. Source of these receptors: an adult in good health.

This clone occurred once. The V gene is TRBV9, the J gene TRBJ2-5; 9 bases are shared with TRBD1. The germline gives CDR1 SGDLS, CDR2 YYNGEE. The CDR3 loop spans 14 amino acids. Losses at the gene ends were 3 bases for V and 6 bases for J; bases not matched to a gene: 6. Here the CDR3 DNA reads TGTGCCAGCAGCGAAAGGGACAGGGAAAAGACCCAGTACTTC. Translation: CASSERDREKTQYF.

The rearrangement links TRBV28 to TRBJ1-1; D unclear. This CDR3 has 15 amino acids. Deletions cut 2 bases from V and 1 base from J, with 11 bases between. Per germline, CDR1 MDHEN and CDR2 SYDVKM. The CDR3 DNA follows: TGTGCCAGCAGTTTAGTGGGATCGGGGAACACTGAAGCTTTCTTT. Protein product: CASSLVGSGNTEAFF.

The chain carries TRBV29-1 and TRBJ2-7, with D perhaps matching TRBD2 (5 bases). Germline V gene data show CDR1 as SQVTM and CDR2 as ANQGSEA. Trimming left V 8 bases short and J 0 bases short, with 23 bases between. The CDR3 is 16 amino acids. The CDR3 region is CSIRLRGSPPSYEQYF. CDR3 in DNA: TGCAGCATCCGACTTCGTGGGAGTCCCCCCTCCTACGAGCAGTACTTC.

CDR3 protein: CASSLVSGSRGDTQYF. DNA of the CDR3: TGTGCCAGCAGCTTGGTTAGCGGGAGTAGGGGAGATACGCAGTATTTT. This chain joins TRBV5-5 and TRBJ2-3, with 9 bases aligning to TRBD2. Germline trimming cut 0 bases from V and 5 bases from J; bases unmatched to any gene: 7. Per the germline V gene, CDR1 is SGHKS and CDR2 is YYEKEE (reference sequence). The CDR3 has 16 amino acids.

This clone has more than one count but fewer than ten. The chain combines TRBV6-5 with TRBJ2-5, with D possibly being TRBD2 (6 bases). V lost 5 bases, J lost 1 base, and 11 bases lay in between. The CDR3 sequence is 14 residues long. Germline V gene lookup returns CDR1 MNHEY and CDR2 SVGAGI. CDR3 DNA sequence: TGTGCCAGCAGTAGCGGGTCTTCCCAAGAGACCCAGTACTTC. It translates to CASSSGSSQETQYF.

The DNA of the CDR3 is TGTGCCATCAGTGGTCAGAACTACGAGCAGTACTTC. As protein: CAISGQNYEQYF. The genes are TRBV10-3 and TRBJ2-7, with D hard to call. The CDR3 extends over 12 amino acids. Germline V gene lookup returns CDR1 ENHRY and CDR2 SYGVKD. The V gene lost 4 bases and the J gene lost 3 bases, with 7 bases spanning the gap.

The V gene is TRBV6-6, the J gene TRBJ2-3, with D uncertain. V was shortened by 9 bases and J by 0 bases, with 7 bases between the two germline ends. Germline CDR1 reads MNHNY; CDR2 reads SVGAGI (reference sequence). The CDR3 contains 12 residues. DNA for the CDR3: TGTGCCAGTCGGCCTAGCACAGATACGCAGTATTTT. Translating gives CASRPSTDTQYF.

This chain joins TRBV7-9 and TRBJ2-4; D gene unclear. This CDR3 has 16 amino acids. CDR1 is SEHNR, CDR2 FQNEAQ, per germline (reference sequence). V lost 3 bases to trimming and J lost 0 bases, with 12 bases between them. In DNA, the CDR3 is TGTGCCAGCAGCTTTGACACCCGCCTAGCCAAAAACATTCAGTACTTC. This encodes CASSFDTRLAKNIQYF.

This clone was counted only a few times. The J gene is TRBJ2-7, the V gene TRBV13; D is uncertain. Trimming stripped 6 bases from V and 5 bases from J, with 23 bases between. CDR1 is PRHDT and CDR2 is FYEKMQ in the germline V gene (reference sequence). This CDR3 has 16 residues. In DNA, the CDR3 is TGTGCCAGCAGTAGGGAAAGGACGCAATTAACCCACGAGCAGTACTTC. Its translation: CASSRERTQLTHEQYF.

This clone was seen just once. The chain uses TRBV27 and TRBJ1-2, with D unclear. CDR1 and CDR2 (germline): MNHEY, SMNVEV (reference sequence). The CDR3 length is 13 residues. With 9 bases removed from V and 2 bases from J, the gap between germline ends came to 13 bases. The CDR3: CASRGSLNYGYTF. The CDR3, as DNA: TGTGCCAGTCGCGGCAGCCTGAACTATGGCTACACCTTC.

The chain joins TRBV28 to TRBJ1-5; possibly TRBD1 for D (5 bases). Germline V gene lookup returns CDR1 MDHEN and CDR2 SYDVKM. V was cut by 7 bases and J by 3 bases, with 13 bases left in between. This CDR3 has 14 residues. The CDR3 region is CASTDGGDNQPQHF. CDR3 bases: TGTGCCAGCACCGATGGGGGGGACAATCAGCCCCAGCATTTT.

V is TRBV6-5 and J is TRBJ1-5; 10 positions match TRBD1. The CDR3 runs 15 residues. V gave up 6 bases and J gave up 6 bases; unmatched junction bases: 8. Germline CDR1 is MNHEY and CDR2 is SVGAGI. CDR3: CASSPGQGVRQPQHF. CDR3 in DNA: TGTGCCAGCAGCCCCGGACAGGGGGTCCGTCAGCCCCAGCATTTT.